Presented here are 18 T cell receptor beta chains from one specimen sequenced in a study of T cell responses to AZD1222 COVID-19 vaccine. Here immunoSEQ multiplex PCR was the method, and the copy in TCRdb shows in-frame clones only, minus some. The sample holds 100,000 to 150,000 clones, around 90% seen once. The sequencing here drew on peripheral blood, taken on day 0 of AZD1222 vaccination. Receptor source: an adult in good health.

This chain links TRBV4-1 with TRBJ1-5; D is unresolved. Trimming took 0 bases from V and 5 from J, leaving 5 bases between them. The CDR3 runs 13 residues. The germline CDR1 and CDR2 sequences are MGHRA and YSYEKL. The CDR3 DNA reads TGCGCCAGCAGCCAAGACGCGGATCAGCCCCAGCATTTT. Amino acids: CASSQDADQPQHF.

The chain has TRBV6-6 and TRBJ1-2; D unresolved. Per germline, CDR1 MNHNY and CDR2 SVGAGI (reference sequence). The CDR3 contains 14 residues. Trimming shortened V by 2 bases and J by 4 bases, and 11 bases separated the two germline ends. The CDR3 bases are TGTGCCAGCAGTTACGATGCATCCTCCTATGGCTACACCTTC. Its protein product is CASSYDASSYGYTF.

The chain carries TRBV12-5 and TRBJ1-1; D uncertain. Trimming shortened V by 5 bases and J by 7 bases, and 17 bases separated the two germline ends. The length of the CDR3 is 14 residues. Looked up from germline, CDR1 is LGHNT and CDR2 is FRNRAP. CDR3 bases: TGTGCTAGTGGTCTGGGTAGGGCTTCGGATGAAGCTTTCTTT. Amino acids: CASGLGRASDEAFF.

This rearrangement joins TRBV6-6 to TRBJ1-3; possible D gene TRBD1, 5 bases. Germline lookup yields CDR1 MNHNY and CDR2 SVGAGI (reference sequence). The V end was cut by 6 bases, the J end by 9 bases, with 9 bases between. The CDR3 totals 11 residues. The CDR3 DNA reads TGTGCCAGCAGAACAGGTGTCACCATATATTTT. This encodes CASRTGVTIYF.

This chain uses TRBV19 with TRBJ2-3, with a tentative D call TRBD2 (6 bases). Germline CDR1 reads LNHDA; CDR2 reads SQIVND (reference sequence). Trimming shortened V by 4 bases and J by 4 bases, and 9 bases separated the two germline ends. The length of the CDR3 is 13 residues. Here the CDR3 DNA reads TGTGCCAGTAGTACGGGACTGGCAGATACGCAGTATTTT. Translation: CASSTGLADTQYF. The variable domain in full, with the rest retrieved from reference TRBV19 and TRBJ2-3, is DGGITQSPKYLFRKEGQNVTLSCEQNLNHDAMYWYRQDPGQGLRLIYYSQIVNDFQKGDIAEGYSVSREKKESFPLTVTSAQKNPTAFYLCASSTGLADTQYFGPGTRLTVL.

V gene TRBV2 combines with J gene TRBJ1-5; D is possibly TRBD1 (6 bases). Germline CDR1 reads SNHLY; CDR2 reads FYNNEI. The ends were cut back, 2 bases at V and 9 bases at J, with 17 bases in the middle. The CDR3 is 15 amino acids. The CDR3, as DNA: TGTGCCAGCAGTGAACTGGTGGGCGTGGGGGCGCCCCAGCATTTT. Residues: CASSELVGVGAPQHF.

This chain connects TRBV7-2 to TRBJ2-1; no definite D call. Germline V gene lookup returns CDR1 SGHTA and CDR2 FQGNSA. V dropped 1 base and J dropped 9 bases, with 13 bases sitting between them. The CDR3 contains 14 residues. The CDR3 DNA is TGTGCCAGCAGCTTAGTCTCTGCGCTGGGTGAGCAGTTCTTC. It translates to CASSLVSALGEQFF.

The chain couples TRBV19 to TRBJ1-1; D is unresolved. This CDR3 has 16 amino acids. The V gene lost 4 bases and the J gene lost 1 base, with 16 bases spanning the gap. The germline CDR1 and CDR2 sequences are LNHDA and SQIVND (reference sequence). CDR3 in amino acids: CASSNRAPTKNTEAFF. The CDR3, as DNA: TGTGCCAGTAGTAACCGGGCTCCGACAAAGAACACTGAAGCTTTCTTT.

The chain combines TRBV12-5 with TRBJ2-1; 10 bases fit TRBD1. J gave up 4 bases and V 11 bases, and 8 bases lay outside the gene matches. The CDR3 consists of 14 residues. Per the germline V gene, CDR1 is LGHNT and CDR2 is FRNRAP. CDR3 protein: CAASTGGTYNEQFF. The CDR3 region has the DNA TGTGCTGCCTCGACAGGGGGCACGTACAATGAGCAGTTCTTC.

The chain couples TRBV18 to TRBJ1-1, with D perhaps TRBD1 (6 bases). This CDR3 has 17 residues. Germline lookup yields CDR1 KGHSH and CDR2 LQKENI. V lost 1 base, J lost 1 base, and 16 bases lay in between. The CDR3 reads CASSPQQGATRNTEAFF. The DNA for the CDR3 is TGTGCCAGCTCACCACAACAGGGTGCCACCCGGAACACTGAAGCTTTCTTT.

The chain has TRBV9 and TRBJ1-6; no definite D call. V was trimmed by 1 base and J by 5 bases, leaving 10 bases between them. CDR1 is SGDLS, CDR2 YYNGEE, per germline. The CDR3 consists of 15 residues. CDR3 sequence: CASSVNSGHNSPLHF. The CDR3, as DNA: TGTGCCAGCAGCGTAAATTCCGGTCATAATTCACCCCTCCACTTT.

CDR3 DNA sequence: TGTGCCTGGAGAAGGGAGGGCGGGGGCTATGGCTACACCTTC. This codes for CAWRREGGGYGYTF. The V and J genes are TRBV30 and TRBJ1-2, with a weak D call TRBD1 (5 bases). Germline CDR1 reads GTSNPN; CDR2 reads SVGIG (reference sequence). V lost 3 bases, J lost 4 bases, and 15 bases lay in between. This CDR3 region has 14 residues.

The rearrangement uses TRBV5-6 and TRBJ1-3, with TRBD1 identical over 8 bases. This CDR3 is 16 amino acids long. Germline V gene data show CDR1 as SGHDT and CDR2 as YYEEEE. V lost 4 bases and J lost 3; bases outside the gene matches: 9. The CDR3 bases are TGTGCCAGCAGCATGCCCGGGACAGGCCTTGGAAACACCATATATTTT. It is translated as CASSMPGTGLGNTIYF.

The chain combines TRBV29-1 with TRBJ1-1; possible D gene TRBD1, 5 bases. Germline V gene lookup returns CDR1 SQVTM and CDR2 ANQGSEA. This CDR3 contains 15 residues. Trimming removed 6 bases at V and 3 bases at J, with 20 bases between. The DNA for the CDR3 is TGCAGCGTCGTAGGACGGGGGGTTCGGGACACTGAAGCTTTCTTT. It is translated as CSVVGRGVRDTEAFF.

The gene calls are TRBV6-5 and TRBJ2-1; D remains ambiguous. This CDR3 spans 13 amino acids. Germline CDR1 is MNHEY and CDR2 is SVGAGI. The V and J ends lost 6 bases and 6 bases respectively, with 12 bases between them. Here the CDR3 DNA reads TGTGCCAGCAGCCTCTCTAGGAGCAATGAGCAGTTCTTC. It specifies CASSLSRSNEQFF.

The genes are TRBV6-5 and TRBJ2-7; D unresolved. The CDR3 length is 13 residues. Between the trimmed V and J ends, which lost 7 bases and 2 bases, there was a span of 12 bases. The germline V gene has CDR1 MNHEY and CDR2 SVGAGI. The chain's CDR3 is CASTSPRAYEQYF. CDR3 in DNA: TGTGCCAGCACCTCACCCCGGGCCTACGAGCAGTACTTC.

The V and J genes are TRBV6-6 and TRBJ2-5; 8 bases match TRBD1. With V trimmed by 5 bases and J by 1 base, 12 bases remained unmatched. In germline, CDR1 is MNHNY, CDR2 SVGAGI (reference sequence). This CDR3 comprises 17 residues. CDR3 amino acids: CASSLRQGIWGQETQYF. Written as DNA, the CDR3 is TGTGCCAGCAGTCTGAGACAGGGGATATGGGGCCAAGAGACCCAGTACTTC.

The rearrangement uses TRBV5-8 and TRBJ2-7, with 8 bases lining up with TRBD1. V shed 4 bases and J 0 bases; nucleotides not matched to a gene: 9. The V gene's germline CDR1 is SGHTS and CDR2 YDEGEE. The CDR3 loop spans 16 amino acids. CDR3 sequence (DNA): TGTGCCAGCAGCCCATCCGGACAGGGTTTCTCCTACGAGCAGTACTTC. It encodes CASSPSGQGFSYEQYF.